The 24 T cell receptor beta chains in this list originate from one sample, sequenced in a study of shared clonotypes between healthy human individuals. CD8 cells regarded as naive lacked CD45RO, were positively chosen for CCR7, and omitted terminally differentiated effector memory CD45RA+ cells. The protocol was immunoSEQ multiplex PCR, while the TCRdb copy is restricted to in-frame clones and leaves out a portion. The table has hundreds of thousands of clones, approximately 97% seen once. The specimen sequenced was naive CD8+ T cells sorted from blood. The receptors originated from a man younger than 40 in good health.

The chain is built from TRBV7-6 and TRBJ2-7, with D maybe TRBD2 (5 bases). The CDR3 runs 17 residues. Germline values: CDR1 SGHVS, CDR2 FNYEAQ. The germline V and J ends were trimmed by 1 base and 3 bases, with 19 bases remaining between them. CDR3 sequence: CASSLGGLRGRRYEQYF. CDR3 nucleotide sequence: TGTGCCAGCAGCTTAGGAGGGTTACGGGGTCGACGCTACGAGCAGTACTTC.

V usage is TRBV27 and J usage is TRBJ1-4; TRBD1 is a possible D gene (5 bases). The CDR3 sequence is 14 residues long. Germline CDR1 reads MNHEY; CDR2 reads SMNVEV (reference sequence). V lost 4 bases to trimming and J lost 10 bases, with 16 bases between them. DNA of the CDR3: TGTGCCAGCAGTTCGGGGGTCGGAGTAGGAAAACTGTTTTTT. Translating gives CASSSGVGVGKLFF.

This rearrangement joins TRBV27 to TRBJ2-3; D gene unclear. Germline CDR1 reads MNHEY; CDR2 reads SMNVEV (reference sequence). The CDR3 consists of 15 residues. Trimming removed 1 base at V and 2 bases at J, with 10 bases between. The CDR3 nucleotides read TGTGCCAGCAGTTTATGGCCAGGCAACACAGATACGCAGTATTTT. This gives the protein CASSLWPGNTDTQYF.

V and J are TRBV6-1 and TRBJ2-7; unclear D gene. CDR1 is MNHNS, CDR2 SASEGT, per germline. CDR3 length equals 14 residues. The V gene lost 8 bases and the J gene lost 1 base, with 15 bases spanning the gap. CDR3 in amino acids: CASESTWGSYEQYF. CDR3 in DNA: TGTGCCAGCGAGTCCACCTGGGGATCCTACGAGCAGTACTTC.

This chain joins TRBV19 and TRBJ2-5, with TRBD1 identical over 7 bases. The junction had 12 bases not matched to a gene; V was cut back by 5 bases and J by 0 bases. The CDR3 runs to 17 residues. The V gene's germline CDR1 is LNHDA and CDR2 SQIVND (reference sequence). The CDR3 region has the DNA TGTGCCAGTAGTGCACGACAGGGAGAGGGGTACCAAGAGACCCAGTACTTC. Translating gives CASSARQGEGYQETQYF.

Here the CDR3 reads CASSLAGFYEQYF. CDR3 sequence (DNA): TGTGCCAGCAGCTTGGCGGGATTCTACGAGCAGTACTTC. The chain employs TRBV5-8 and TRBJ2-7; tentative D call: TRBD2 (5 bases). Germline CDR1 is SGHTS and CDR2 is YDEGEE. This CDR3 has 13 residues. V lost 0 bases to trimming and J lost 3 bases, with 7 bases between them.

The V call is TRBV10-1, the J call TRBJ2-5, with TRBD2 matching 7 bases. The CDR3 contains 15 residues. The trim removed 1 base at V and 4 bases at J, leaving 6 bases unmatched. Germline V gene lookup returns CDR1 WNHNN and CDR2 SYGVQD (reference sequence). CDR3 protein: CASSELAGAGETQYF. The CDR3 DNA reads as TGCGCCAGCAGTGAGTTGGCGGGAGCAGGAGAGACCCAGTACTTC.

The genes are TRBV19 and TRBJ2-3; TRBD2 aligns across 7 bases. Per germline, CDR1 LNHDA and CDR2 SQIVND (reference sequence). The V segment lost 5 bases and the J segment 0 bases; nucleotides outside the gene matches: 11. The CDR3 loop spans 17 amino acids. CDR3 region: CASSPTSGLDSTDTQYF. The CDR3, as DNA: TGTGCCAGTAGTCCAACCTCCGGACTAGATAGCACAGATACGCAGTATTTT.

This chain uses TRBV29-1 with TRBJ2-2, with D perhaps matching TRBD2 (6 bases). The V end lost 1 base, the J end lost 7 bases, and 10 bases lay between the germline ends. Germline V gives CDR1 SQVTM, CDR2 ANQGSEA. This CDR3 is 13 amino acids long. The CDR3 reads CSVEGLAFGELFF. Here the CDR3 DNA reads TGCAGCGTTGAAGGGCTAGCGTTCGGGGAGCTGTTTTTT.

The chain employs TRBV7-2 and TRBJ2-2; a possible D gene is TRBD2 (6 bases). The CDR3 spans 15 residues. V lost 1 base and J 7 bases, leaving 13 bases between the germline ends. The germline gives CDR1 SGHTA, CDR2 FQGNSA. CDR3 loop: CASSLEGPGVGELFF. CDR3 in DNA: TGTGCCAGCAGCTTAGAGGGCCCGGGGGTCGGGGAGCTGTTTTTT.

This clone occurred once. This chain connects TRBV19 to TRBJ1-1; D is uncertain. The germline V and J ends were trimmed by 3 bases and 1 base, with 9 bases remaining between them. The CDR3 sequence is 14 residues long. Germline CDR1 is LNHDA and CDR2 is SQIVND (reference sequence). The CDR3 loop is CASSIVGRNTEAFF. As DNA, the CDR3 is TGTGCCAGTAGTATCGTCGGACGGAACACTGAAGCTTTCTTT.

V gene TRBV4-1 combines with J gene TRBJ2-1; D unresolved. The V and J ends lost 6 bases and 5 bases respectively, with 5 bases between them. This CDR3 comprises 11 residues. Germline-derived CDR1 and CDR2 are MGHRA and YSYEKL. CDR3 residues: CASRHNNEQFF. In nucleotides, the CDR3 is TGCGCCAGCAGGCATAACAATGAGCAGTTCTTC.

This rearrangement joins TRBV11-2 to TRBJ2-1; 9 bases are shared with TRBD2. Per the germline V gene, CDR1 is SGHAT and CDR2 is FQNNGV. After removal of 1 base from V and 4 bases from J, the junction contained 8 bases not matched to a gene. The CDR3 spans 17 residues. CDR3 amino acids: CASSLVPSGAPYNEQFF. CDR3 nucleotides: TGTGCCAGCAGCTTAGTCCCTAGCGGGGCCCCTTACAATGAGCAGTTCTTC.

The chain joins TRBV6-5 to TRBJ2-1; no definite D call. The CDR3 length is 15 residues. The germline gives CDR1 MNHEY, CDR2 SVGAGI. Trimming pared 7 bases from V and 0 bases from J, leaving 13 bases between. CDR3 loop: CASTGLSSSYNEQFF. In nucleotides, the CDR3 is TGTGCCAGCACCGGCTTGAGTAGCTCCTACAATGAGCAGTTCTTC.

V gene TRBV19 combines with J gene TRBJ2-7; the D is unclear. Germline CDR1 and CDR2: LNHDA and SQIVND (reference sequence). V lost 7 bases to trimming and J lost 1 base, with 17 bases between them. This CDR3 spans 15 amino acids. The CDR3 loop is CASTETAVSSYEQYF. The CDR3, as DNA: TGTGCCAGTACTGAAACGGCGGTTTCGTCCTACGAGCAGTACTTC.

J is TRBJ2-1 and V is TRBV27; 13 nucleotides line up with TRBD2. V shed 1 base and J 4 bases; nucleotides not matched to a gene: 7. The CDR3 is 18 residues long. CDR1 MNHEY and CDR2 SMNVEV come from the germline V gene (reference sequence). The DNA of the CDR3 is TGTGCCAGCAGTTTATTAGGGACTAGCGGGATAGGTTACAATGAGCAGTTCTTC. Protein product: CASSLLGTSGIGYNEQFF.

In nucleotides, the CDR3 is TGTGCCAGCAGCGTAGGACTAGACAGCGGGGAGCTGTTTTTT. This gives the protein CASSVGLDSGELFF. The chain carries TRBV9 and TRBJ2-2; maybe TRBD2 (6 bases). Trimming left V 0 bases short and J 7 bases short, with 10 bases between. CDR1 is SGDLS and CDR2 is YYNGEE in the germline V gene. The CDR3 is 14 residues long.

The rearrangement joins TRBV19 to TRBJ1-5; D not certain. Looked up from germline, CDR1 is LNHDA and CDR2 is SQIVND (reference sequence). CDR3 length: 10 residues. The ends were cut back, 3 bases at V and 14 bases at J, with 8 bases in the middle. CDR3 bases: TGTGCCAGTAGTATCACGGGCGAGCATTTT. It yields the protein CASSITGEHF.

This chain links TRBV7-3 with TRBJ2-5; TRBD2 aligns across 10 bases. The germline CDR1 and CDR2 sequences are SGHTA and FQGTGA. This CDR3 region has 13 residues. The CDR3 DNA reads as TGTGCTCACATGGGAGCGGGAGGGGAGACCCAGTACTTC. Residues: CAHMGAGGETQYF.

The chain is built from TRBV18 and TRBJ2-7; TRBD1 aligns across 8 bases. J lost 5 bases, V lost 6 bases, and 9 bases had no gene match. In germline, CDR1 is KGHSH, CDR2 LQKENI. CDR3 size: 14 residues. This CDR3 reads CASSPTSTGDEQYF. CDR3 DNA: TGTGCCAGCTCGCCGACCTCGACAGGGGACGAGCAGTACTTC.

This rearrangement joins TRBV7-8 to TRBJ2-1; TRBD2 matches 8 bases. Trimming took 4 bases from V and 8 from J; bases not matched to a gene: 7. The CDR3 spans 14 residues. Germline CDR1 SGHVS, CDR2 FQNEAQ. CDR3 sequence reads: CASSSGLVGDEQFF. CDR3 bases: TGTGCCAGCAGCTCGGGACTAGTAGGGGATGAGCAGTTCTTC.

V usage is TRBV11-2 and J usage is TRBJ2-1; D gene uncertain. CDR1 is SGHAT, CDR2 FQNNGV, per germline. There are 14 residues in the CDR3. V was clipped by 5 bases and J by 5 bases, with 13 bases between them. CDR3 amino acids: CASSKNRWDNEQFF. The CDR3 bases are TGTGCCAGCAGCAAGAATAGGTGGGACAATGAGCAGTTCTTC.

The V call is TRBV7-9, the J call TRBJ2-7; no definite D call. Looked up from germline, CDR1 is SEHNR and CDR2 is FQNEAQ (reference sequence). Trimming took off 3 bases at V and 4 bases at J, with 10 bases between the two ends. The CDR3 extends over 13 amino acids. The CDR3 DNA is TGTGCCAGCAGCTTCCCCCCGAATTACGAGCAGTACTTC. This gives the protein CASSFPPNYEQYF.

This chain joins TRBV5-4 and TRBJ2-5; 7 bases align to TRBD2. V was pared by 3 bases and J by 8 bases, with 7 bases of the junction left unmatched. The germline CDR1 and CDR2 sequences are SGHNT and YYREEE (reference sequence). The CDR3 totals 13 residues. CDR3 nucleotide sequence: TGTGCCAGCAGCTCGAAACTAGCGAACACCCAGTACTTC. Translation gives CASSSKLANTQYF.